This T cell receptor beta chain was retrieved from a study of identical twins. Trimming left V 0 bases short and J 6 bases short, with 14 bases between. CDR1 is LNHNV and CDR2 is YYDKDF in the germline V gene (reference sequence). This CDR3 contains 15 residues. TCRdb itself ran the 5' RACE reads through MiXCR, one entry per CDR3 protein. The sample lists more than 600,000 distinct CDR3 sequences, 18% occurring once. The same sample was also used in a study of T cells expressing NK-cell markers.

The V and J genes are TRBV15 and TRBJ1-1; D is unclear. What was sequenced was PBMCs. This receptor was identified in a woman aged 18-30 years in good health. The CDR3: CATSRDLDWGSEAFF. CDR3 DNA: TGTGCCACCAGCAGAGATCTGGATTGGGGATCTGAAGCTTTCTTT.